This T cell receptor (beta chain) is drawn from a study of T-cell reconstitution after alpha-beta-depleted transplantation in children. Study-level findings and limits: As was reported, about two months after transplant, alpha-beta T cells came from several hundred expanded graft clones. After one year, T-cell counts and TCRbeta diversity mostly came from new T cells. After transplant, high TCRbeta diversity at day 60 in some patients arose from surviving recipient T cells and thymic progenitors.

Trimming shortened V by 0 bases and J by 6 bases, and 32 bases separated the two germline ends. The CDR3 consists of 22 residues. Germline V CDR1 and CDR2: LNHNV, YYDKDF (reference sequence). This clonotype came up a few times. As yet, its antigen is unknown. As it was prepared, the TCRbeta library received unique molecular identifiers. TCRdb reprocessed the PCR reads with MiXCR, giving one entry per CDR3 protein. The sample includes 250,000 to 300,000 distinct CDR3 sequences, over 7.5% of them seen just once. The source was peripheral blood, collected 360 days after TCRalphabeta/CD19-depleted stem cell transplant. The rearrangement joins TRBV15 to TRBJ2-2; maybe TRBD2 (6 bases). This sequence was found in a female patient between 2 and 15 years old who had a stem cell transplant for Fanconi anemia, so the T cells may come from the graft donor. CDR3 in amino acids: CATSRDGGRLLPGGRGAGELFF. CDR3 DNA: TGTGCCACCAGCAGAGATGGGGGTCGCTTGCTGCCAGGAGGGAGAGGGGCCGGGGAGCTGTTTTTT.